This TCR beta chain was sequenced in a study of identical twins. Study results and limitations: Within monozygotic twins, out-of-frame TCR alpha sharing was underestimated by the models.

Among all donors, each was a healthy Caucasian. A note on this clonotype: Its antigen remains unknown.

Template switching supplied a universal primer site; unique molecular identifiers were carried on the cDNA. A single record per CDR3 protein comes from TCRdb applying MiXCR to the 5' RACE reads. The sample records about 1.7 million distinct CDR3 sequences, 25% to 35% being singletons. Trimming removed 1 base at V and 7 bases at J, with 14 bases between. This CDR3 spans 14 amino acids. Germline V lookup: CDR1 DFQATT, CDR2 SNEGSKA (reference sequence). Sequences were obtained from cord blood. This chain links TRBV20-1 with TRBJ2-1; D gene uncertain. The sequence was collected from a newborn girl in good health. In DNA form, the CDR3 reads TGCAGTGCTAGAGTCGGGCCCACTTGGAATGAGCAGTTCTTC. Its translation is CSARVGPTWNEQFF.